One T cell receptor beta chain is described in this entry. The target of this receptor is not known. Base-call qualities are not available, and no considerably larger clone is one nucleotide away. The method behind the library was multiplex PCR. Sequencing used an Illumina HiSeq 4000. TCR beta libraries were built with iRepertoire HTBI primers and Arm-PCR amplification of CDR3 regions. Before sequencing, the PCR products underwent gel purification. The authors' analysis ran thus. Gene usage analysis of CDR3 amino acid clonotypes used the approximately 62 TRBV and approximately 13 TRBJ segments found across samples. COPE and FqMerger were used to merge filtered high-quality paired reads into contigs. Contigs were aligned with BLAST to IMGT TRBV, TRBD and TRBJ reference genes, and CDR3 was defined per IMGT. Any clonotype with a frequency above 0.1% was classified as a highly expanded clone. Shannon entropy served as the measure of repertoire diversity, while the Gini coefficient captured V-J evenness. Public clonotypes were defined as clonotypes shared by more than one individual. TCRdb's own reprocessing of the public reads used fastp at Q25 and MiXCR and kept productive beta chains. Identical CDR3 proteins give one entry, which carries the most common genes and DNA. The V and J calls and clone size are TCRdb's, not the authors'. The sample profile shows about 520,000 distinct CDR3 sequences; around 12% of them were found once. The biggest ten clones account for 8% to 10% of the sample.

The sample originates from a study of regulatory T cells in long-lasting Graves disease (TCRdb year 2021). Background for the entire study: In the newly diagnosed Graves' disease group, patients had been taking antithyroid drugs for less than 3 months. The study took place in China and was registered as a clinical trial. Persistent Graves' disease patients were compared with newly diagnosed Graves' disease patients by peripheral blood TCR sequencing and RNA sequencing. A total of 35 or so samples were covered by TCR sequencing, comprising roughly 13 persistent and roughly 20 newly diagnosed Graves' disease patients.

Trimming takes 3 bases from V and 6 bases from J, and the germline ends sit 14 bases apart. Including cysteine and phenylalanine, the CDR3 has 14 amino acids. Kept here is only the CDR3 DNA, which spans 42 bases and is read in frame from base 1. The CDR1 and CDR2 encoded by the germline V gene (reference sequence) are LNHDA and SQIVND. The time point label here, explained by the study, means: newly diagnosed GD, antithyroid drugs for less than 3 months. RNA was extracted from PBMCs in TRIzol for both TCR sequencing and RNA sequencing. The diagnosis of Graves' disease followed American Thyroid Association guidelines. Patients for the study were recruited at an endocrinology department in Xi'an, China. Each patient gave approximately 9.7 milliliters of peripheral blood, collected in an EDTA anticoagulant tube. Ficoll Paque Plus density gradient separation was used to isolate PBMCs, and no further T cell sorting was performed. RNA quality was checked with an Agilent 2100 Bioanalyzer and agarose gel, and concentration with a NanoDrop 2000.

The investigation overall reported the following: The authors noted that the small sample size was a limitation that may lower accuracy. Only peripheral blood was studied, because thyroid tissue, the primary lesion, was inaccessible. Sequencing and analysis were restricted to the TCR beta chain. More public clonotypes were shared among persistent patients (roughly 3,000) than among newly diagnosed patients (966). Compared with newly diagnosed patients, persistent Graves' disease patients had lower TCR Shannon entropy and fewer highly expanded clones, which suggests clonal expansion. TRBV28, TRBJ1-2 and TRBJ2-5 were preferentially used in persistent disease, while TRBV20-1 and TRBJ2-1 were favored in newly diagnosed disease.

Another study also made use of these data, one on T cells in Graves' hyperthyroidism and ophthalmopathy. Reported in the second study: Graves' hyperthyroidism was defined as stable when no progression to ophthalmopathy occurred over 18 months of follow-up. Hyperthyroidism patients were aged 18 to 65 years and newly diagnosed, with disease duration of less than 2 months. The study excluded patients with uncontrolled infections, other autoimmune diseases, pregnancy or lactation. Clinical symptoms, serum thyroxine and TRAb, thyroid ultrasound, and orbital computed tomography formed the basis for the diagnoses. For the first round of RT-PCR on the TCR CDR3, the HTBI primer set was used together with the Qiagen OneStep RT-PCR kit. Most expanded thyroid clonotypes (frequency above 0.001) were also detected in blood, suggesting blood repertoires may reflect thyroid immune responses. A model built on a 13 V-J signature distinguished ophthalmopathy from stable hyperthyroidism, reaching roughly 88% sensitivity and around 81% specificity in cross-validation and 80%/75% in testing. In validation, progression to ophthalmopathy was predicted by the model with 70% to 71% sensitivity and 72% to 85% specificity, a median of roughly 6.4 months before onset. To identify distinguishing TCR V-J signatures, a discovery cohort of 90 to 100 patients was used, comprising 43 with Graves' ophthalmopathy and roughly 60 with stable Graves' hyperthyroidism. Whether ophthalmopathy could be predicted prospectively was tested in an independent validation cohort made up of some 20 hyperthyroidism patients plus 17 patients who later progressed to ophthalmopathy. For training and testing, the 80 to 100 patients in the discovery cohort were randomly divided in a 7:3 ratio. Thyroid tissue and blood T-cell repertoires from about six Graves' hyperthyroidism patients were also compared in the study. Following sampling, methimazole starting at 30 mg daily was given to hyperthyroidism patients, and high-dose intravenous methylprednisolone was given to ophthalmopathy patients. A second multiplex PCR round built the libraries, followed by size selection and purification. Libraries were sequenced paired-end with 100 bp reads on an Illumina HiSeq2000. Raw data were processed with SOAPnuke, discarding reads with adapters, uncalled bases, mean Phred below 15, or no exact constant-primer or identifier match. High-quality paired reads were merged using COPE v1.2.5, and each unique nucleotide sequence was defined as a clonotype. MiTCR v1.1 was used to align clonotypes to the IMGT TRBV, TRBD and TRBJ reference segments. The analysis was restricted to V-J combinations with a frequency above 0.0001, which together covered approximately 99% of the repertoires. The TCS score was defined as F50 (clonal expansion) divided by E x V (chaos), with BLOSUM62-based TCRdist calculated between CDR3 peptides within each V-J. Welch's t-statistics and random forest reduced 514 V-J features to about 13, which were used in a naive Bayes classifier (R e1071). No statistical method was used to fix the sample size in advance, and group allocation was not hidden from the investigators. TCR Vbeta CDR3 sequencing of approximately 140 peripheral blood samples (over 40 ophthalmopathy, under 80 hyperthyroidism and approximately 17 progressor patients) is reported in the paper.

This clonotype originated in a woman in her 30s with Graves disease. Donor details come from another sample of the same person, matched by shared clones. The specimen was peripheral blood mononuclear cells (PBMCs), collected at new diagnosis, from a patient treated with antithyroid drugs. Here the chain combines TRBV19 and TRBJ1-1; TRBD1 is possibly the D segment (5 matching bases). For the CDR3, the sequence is CASSMGQMGPEAFF. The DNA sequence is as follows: TGTGCCAGTAGTATGGGGCAAATGGGGCCTGAAGCTTTCTTT.